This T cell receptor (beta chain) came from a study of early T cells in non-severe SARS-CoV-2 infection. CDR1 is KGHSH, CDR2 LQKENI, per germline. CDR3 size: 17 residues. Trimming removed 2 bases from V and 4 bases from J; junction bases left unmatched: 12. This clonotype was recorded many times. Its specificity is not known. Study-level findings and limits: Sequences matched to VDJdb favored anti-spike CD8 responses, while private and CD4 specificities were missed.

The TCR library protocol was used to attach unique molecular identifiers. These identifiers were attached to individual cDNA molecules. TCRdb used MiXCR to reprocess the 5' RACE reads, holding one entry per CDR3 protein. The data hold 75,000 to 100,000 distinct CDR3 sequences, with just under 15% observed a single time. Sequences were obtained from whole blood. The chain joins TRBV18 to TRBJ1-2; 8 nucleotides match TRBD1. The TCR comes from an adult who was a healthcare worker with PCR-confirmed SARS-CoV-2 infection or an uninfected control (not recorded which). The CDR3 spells CASSPIWDRRFGYGYTF. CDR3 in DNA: TGTGCCAGCTCACCAATTTGGGACAGGAGGTTCGGCTATGGCTACACCTTC.